Listed below are T cell receptor beta chains from one sample, sequenced in a study of blood T cell repertoires in COVID-19. Clones were read by immunoSEQ multiplex PCR, and TCRdb kept only the in-frame ones, dropping some. The repertoire holds 200,000 to 300,000 clones, with about 85% as singletons. The material sequenced was peripheral blood. Receptor source: a man in his sixties with acute or convalescent COVID-19. Each CDR3 is given with its conserved first and last residue. Each record gives: clone size, V gene, J gene, CDR3 length, D gene, CDR3 DNA, CDR3 protein. The D gene is left open where the match is weak. A clone size is listed for some rows: how often the clone was seen (once, few, many), or a class if it is expanded.

clone_size: -
v_call: TRBV29-1
j_call: TRBJ2-2
cdr3_length: 14
d_call: -
cdr3_nt: TGCAGCGTTGGCCGAGATTGGAGCACCGGGGAGCTGTTTTTT
cdr3_aa: CSVGRDWSTGELFF

clone_size: -
v_call: TRBV25-1
j_call: TRBJ1-2
cdr3_length: 16
d_call: -
cdr3_nt: TGTGCCAGCAGTGAAACAGGGTACCCTCGTGACTATGGCTACACCTTC
cdr3_aa: CASSETGYPRDYGYTF

clone_size: -
v_call: TRBV5-1
j_call: TRBJ2-5
cdr3_length: 13
d_call: -
cdr3_nt: TGCGCCAGCAGTGAGGGTTCCCAAGAGACCCAGTACTTC
cdr3_aa: CASSEGSQETQYF

clone_size: -
v_call: TRBV3-1/TRBV3-2
j_call: TRBJ2-5
cdr3_length: 17
d_call: -
cdr3_nt: TGTGCCAGCAGCCCGGGGTTCTCGCGAGAAAAAAAAGAGACCCAGTACTTC
cdr3_aa: CASSPGFSREKKETQYF

clone_size: -
v_call: TRBV5-6
j_call: TRBJ2-3
cdr3_length: 16
d_call: TRBD2
cdr3_nt: TGTGCCAGCAGCTTTACTAGCGGGGGGGCCTTGGATACGCAGTATTTT
cdr3_aa: CASSFTSGGALDTQYF

clone_size: -
v_call: TRBV5-1
j_call: TRBJ1-6
cdr3_length: 15
d_call: TRBD1
cdr3_nt: TGCGCCAGCAGCTTGGTAGGGGGCGGGTATTCACCCCTCCACTTT
cdr3_aa: CASSLVGGGYSPLHF

clone_size: -
v_call: TRBV29-1
j_call: TRBJ1-2
cdr3_length: 11
d_call: -
cdr3_nt: TGCAGCGTCCTGGCGGGCTGGGGCTACACCTTC
cdr3_aa: CSVLAGWGYTF

clone_size: -
v_call: TRBV6-5
j_call: TRBJ2-7
cdr3_length: 15
d_call: TRBD1
cdr3_nt: TGTGCCAGCAGTCCCGGGACAGGGGGGGACTACGAGCAGTACTTC
cdr3_aa: CASSPGTGGDYEQYF

clone_size: -
v_call: TRBV18
j_call: TRBJ2-7
cdr3_length: 14
d_call: -
cdr3_nt: TGTGCCAGCTCACCAGGGGATGGGGGCGGCGAGCAGTACTTC
cdr3_aa: CASSPGDGGGEQYF

clone_size: -
v_call: TRBV28
j_call: TRBJ1-2
cdr3_length: 15
d_call: TRBD1
cdr3_nt: TGTGCCAGCCACTTTTTCGACAGGGCGGGCTATGGCTACACCTTC
cdr3_aa: CASHFFDRAGYGYTF

clone_size: -
v_call: TRBV5-4
j_call: TRBJ2-1
cdr3_length: 14
d_call: -
cdr3_nt: TGTGCCAGCAGCGGGGACTTGTTCAACAATGAGCAGTTCTTC
cdr3_aa: CASSGDLFNNEQFF

clone_size: -
v_call: TRBV7-2
j_call: TRBJ2-3
cdr3_length: 18
d_call: TRBD2
cdr3_nt: TGTGCCAGCAGCTTAGGTCTTTCCGGGAGGGCTAGCACAGATACGCAGTATTTT
cdr3_aa: CASSLGLSGRASTDTQYF

clone_size: -
v_call: TRBV3-1/TRBV3-2
j_call: TRBJ1-6
cdr3_length: 17
d_call: -
cdr3_nt: TGTGCCAGCAGCCGAGCAGCAGGGGTAGCCTATAATTCACCCCTCCACTTT
cdr3_aa: CASSRAAGVAYNSPLHF

clone_size: -
v_call: TRBV18
j_call: TRBJ1-2
cdr3_length: 14
d_call: TRBD1
cdr3_nt: TGTGCCAGCTCACCACTGGACAGGAACTATGGCTACACCTTC
cdr3_aa: CASSPLDRNYGYTF

clone_size: -
v_call: TRBV2
j_call: TRBJ1-6
cdr3_length: 14
d_call: -
cdr3_nt: TGTGCCAGCAGCCTACAGGGCTGGAATTCACCCCTCCACTTT
cdr3_aa: CASSLQGWNSPLHF

clone_size: -
v_call: TRBV4-2
j_call: TRBJ2-1
cdr3_length: 17
d_call: TRBD2
cdr3_nt: TGTGCCAGCAGCCAAGAATCTGGCGGACTAGCGGACAATGAGCAGTTCTTC
cdr3_aa: CASSQESGGLADNEQFF

clone_size: -
v_call: TRBV28
j_call: TRBJ2-4
cdr3_length: 16
d_call: TRBD1
cdr3_nt: TGTGCCAGCAGTGAAGGACAGGCACTAGCCAAAAACATTCAGTACTTC
cdr3_aa: CASSEGQALAKNIQYF

clone_size: -
v_call: TRBV12-5
j_call: TRBJ2-7
cdr3_length: 16
d_call: TRBD1
cdr3_nt: TGTGCTAGTGGTTTGACCCCTGGGACAGGGAAGCACGAGCAGTACTTC
cdr3_aa: CASGLTPGTGKHEQYF

clone_size: -
v_call: TRBV10-3
j_call: TRBJ2-7
cdr3_length: 13
d_call: TRBD1
cdr3_nt: TGTGCCATCAGGGGGGACAGGGGGTACGAGCAGTACTTC
cdr3_aa: CAIRGDRGYEQYF

clone_size: -
v_call: TRBV4-3
j_call: TRBJ2-1
cdr3_length: 16
d_call: TRBD2
cdr3_nt: TGCGCCAGCAGCCAACAGGGACTAGCGGACCGGGGTGAGCAGTTCTTC
cdr3_aa: CASSQQGLADRGEQFF

clone_size: -
v_call: TRBV2
j_call: TRBJ2-1
cdr3_length: 15
d_call: -
cdr3_nt: TGTGCCAGCAGTGAGGGAGGATACTCCTACAATGAGCAGTTCTTC
cdr3_aa: CASSEGGYSYNEQFF

clone_size: -
v_call: TRBV7-9
j_call: TRBJ2-4
cdr3_length: 14
d_call: TRBD1
cdr3_nt: TGTGCCAGCAGCCCGGGACAGACCAAAAACATTCAGTACTTC
cdr3_aa: CASSPGQTKNIQYF

clone_size: once
v_call: TRBV7-9
j_call: TRBJ1-3
cdr3_length: 16
d_call: TRBD1
cdr3_nt: TGTGCCAGCAGACGAACCGGGACAGAAGTCGGAAACACCATATATTTT
cdr3_aa: CASRRTGTEVGNTIYF

clone_size: -
v_call: TRBV23-1
j_call: TRBJ2-7
cdr3_length: 14
d_call: TRBD1
cdr3_nt: TGCGCCAGCAGTCAAGAAGGGGGCCTATGGGAGCAGTACTTC
cdr3_aa: CASSQEGGLWEQYF

clone_size: -
v_call: TRBV28
j_call: TRBJ2-1
cdr3_length: 16
d_call: TRBD2
cdr3_nt: TGTGCCAGCAGGTCCGATTTAGCGGGAGGCTACAATGAGCAGTTCTTC
cdr3_aa: CASRSDLAGGYNEQFF

clone_size: -
v_call: TRBV6-2/TRBV6-3
j_call: TRBJ1-2
cdr3_length: 13
d_call: -
cdr3_nt: TGTGCCAGCAGTTTCGGACAGAACTATGGCTACACCTTC
cdr3_aa: CASSFGQNYGYTF

clone_size: -
v_call: TRBV5-1
j_call: TRBJ2-7
cdr3_length: 22
d_call: TRBD2
cdr3_nt: TGCGCCAGGGGACGGAACCTGGACTATCTAGCGGGGATCCTTCCGACTTCCTACGAGCAGTACTTC
cdr3_aa: CARGRNLDYLAGILPTSYEQYF

clone_size: once
v_call: TRBV7-2
j_call: TRBJ2-3
cdr3_length: 14
d_call: TRBD2
cdr3_nt: TGTGCCAGCAGCTTAGAACTAGCGACGGATACGCAGTATTTT
cdr3_aa: CASSLELATDTQYF

clone_size: -
v_call: TRBV4-1
j_call: TRBJ2-7
cdr3_length: 15
d_call: TRBD1
cdr3_nt: TGCGCCAGCAGCCAGACCAGGGGGCAGAGCTACGAGCAGTACTTC
cdr3_aa: CASSQTRGQSYEQYF

clone_size: -
v_call: TRBV19
j_call: TRBJ1-4
cdr3_length: 13
d_call: -
cdr3_nt: TGTGCCAGTACGGGAGGGATTCCAGAAAAACTGTTTTTT
cdr3_aa: CASTGGIPEKLFF

clone_size: -
v_call: TRBV28
j_call: TRBJ2-5
cdr3_length: 13
d_call: -
cdr3_nt: TGTGCCAGCAGTTCCCCGTACCAAGAGACCCAGTACTTC
cdr3_aa: CASSSPYQETQYF

clone_size: -
v_call: TRBV6-5
j_call: TRBJ1-3
cdr3_length: 15
d_call: -
cdr3_nt: TGTGCCAGCAGGAAAACAGGAAGCTCTGGAAACACCATATATTTT
cdr3_aa: CASRKTGSSGNTIYF

clone_size: -
v_call: TRBV5-1
j_call: TRBJ1-6
cdr3_length: 16
d_call: TRBD1
cdr3_nt: TGCGCCAGCAGCTTGTTTGGACAGGCTCACAATTCACCCCTCCACTTT
cdr3_aa: CASSLFGQAHNSPLHF

clone_size: -
v_call: TRBV28
j_call: TRBJ1-3
cdr3_length: 16
d_call: TRBD1
cdr3_nt: TGTGCCAGCAGTTCCTTCCAGGGGGCTGCTGGAAACACCATATATTTT
cdr3_aa: CASSSFQGAAGNTIYF

clone_size: -
v_call: TRBV5-1
j_call: TRBJ1-3
cdr3_length: 16
d_call: -
cdr3_nt: TGCGCCAGCAGCTTGGCTCCACAATCGCCCGGGAACACCATATATTTT
cdr3_aa: CASSLAPQSPGNTIYF

clone_size: -
v_call: TRBV3-1/TRBV3-2
j_call: TRBJ1-3
cdr3_length: 14
d_call: -
cdr3_nt: TGTGCCAGCAGCCAAGATCCAGTTGGAAACACCATATATTTT
cdr3_aa: CASSQDPVGNTIYF

clone_size: -
v_call: TRBV24-1
j_call: TRBJ2-5
cdr3_length: 15
d_call: TRBD1
cdr3_nt: TGTGCCACCAGTGACGCCGGGACAGGCCAAGAGACCCAGTACTTC
cdr3_aa: CATSDAGTGQETQYF

clone_size: -
v_call: TRBV30
j_call: TRBJ1-5
cdr3_length: 12
d_call: -
cdr3_nt: TGTGCCTGGAGCGACCCCGGGGGGCCCCAGCATTTT
cdr3_aa: CAWSDPGGPQHF

clone_size: once
v_call: TRBV7-9
j_call: TRBJ1-3
cdr3_length: 15
d_call: -
cdr3_nt: TGTGCCAGCAGCTCCATCAGGGCTGGAGGAAACACCATATATTTT
cdr3_aa: CASSSIRAGGNTIYF

clone_size: -
v_call: TRBV4-1
j_call: TRBJ1-1
cdr3_length: 13
d_call: -
cdr3_nt: TGCGCCAGCAGCCCTTCGGGGGACACTGAAGCTTTCTTT
cdr3_aa: CASSPSGDTEAFF

clone_size: -
v_call: TRBV4-2
j_call: TRBJ1-1
cdr3_length: 15
d_call: -
cdr3_nt: TGTGCCAGCAGCCACGCCAGGGGAACGAGCACTGAAGCTTTCTTT
cdr3_aa: CASSHARGTSTEAFF

clone_size: few
v_call: TRBV21-1
j_call: TRBJ1-4
cdr3_length: 15
d_call: -
cdr3_nt: TGTGCCAGCAGCTTACGGACAGGGAAGATAGAAAAACTGTTTTTT
cdr3_aa: CASSLRTGKIEKLFF

clone_size: -
v_call: TRBV9
j_call: TRBJ1-1
cdr3_length: 16
d_call: TRBD1
cdr3_nt: TGTGCCAGCAGCGTATCGGACAGGTCTCTGAACACTGAAGCTTTCTTT
cdr3_aa: CASSVSDRSLNTEAFF

clone_size: -
v_call: TRBV7-3
j_call: TRBJ2-1
cdr3_length: 18
d_call: TRBD1
cdr3_nt: TGTGCCAGCAGCCCTGGGTTGGGGACAGCGTTATCCTACAATGAGCAGTTCTTC
cdr3_aa: CASSPGLGTALSYNEQFF

clone_size: -
v_call: TRBV28
j_call: TRBJ2-1
cdr3_length: 16
d_call: -
cdr3_nt: TGTGCCAGCAGTTCCCTCAGCGGCGGGCCATACAATGAGCAGTTCTTC
cdr3_aa: CASSSLSGGPYNEQFF

clone_size: -
v_call: TRBV6-6
j_call: TRBJ2-7
cdr3_length: 16
d_call: TRBD1
cdr3_nt: TGTGCCAGCAGAAACCGGACAGGGGTGCGATTCTACGAGCAGTACTTC
cdr3_aa: CASRNRTGVRFYEQYF

clone_size: -
v_call: TRBV6-5
j_call: TRBJ2-2
cdr3_length: 14
d_call: TRBD1
cdr3_nt: TGTGCCAGCAGAGAGGGGGCTTACACCGGGGAGCTGTTTTTT
cdr3_aa: CASREGAYTGELFF

clone_size: -
v_call: TRBV15
j_call: TRBJ1-2
cdr3_length: 12
d_call: TRBD1
cdr3_nt: TGTGCCACCAAAGGACAGGGTTATGGCTACACCTTC
cdr3_aa: CATKGQGYGYTF

clone_size: -
v_call: TRBV5-1
j_call: TRBJ2-7
cdr3_length: 15
d_call: TRBD2
cdr3_nt: TGCGCCAGCAGCTTGGCCGAAGCGGGGGGCTACGAGCAGTACTTC
cdr3_aa: CASSLAEAGGYEQYF

clone_size: -
v_call: TRBV28
j_call: TRBJ1-4
cdr3_length: 19
d_call: -
cdr3_nt: TGTGCCAGCAGTTTCGGGGGTGCAGGGAGGGAAACCACTAATGAAAAACTGTTTTTT
cdr3_aa: CASSFGGAGRETTNEKLFF

clone_size: once
v_call: TRBV7-9
j_call: TRBJ2-1
cdr3_length: 15
d_call: TRBD2
cdr3_nt: TGTGCCAGCAGCTCAGCGGGGGGGCCGGACAATGAGCAGTTCTTC
cdr3_aa: CASSSAGGPDNEQFF

clone_size: -
v_call: TRBV19
j_call: TRBJ2-2
cdr3_length: 15
d_call: TRBD1
cdr3_nt: TGTGCCAGTATGGCCGGGACAGGGGGCACCGGGGAGCTGTTTTTT
cdr3_aa: CASMAGTGGTGELFF

clone_size: -
v_call: TRBV10-1
j_call: TRBJ2-3
cdr3_length: 15
d_call: TRBD2
cdr3_nt: TGCGCCAGCAGTGATAGCGGGGGGGCTTCAGATACGCAGTATTTT
cdr3_aa: CASSDSGGASDTQYF

clone_size: -
v_call: TRBV3-1/TRBV3-2
j_call: TRBJ1-4
cdr3_length: 13
d_call: TRBD1
cdr3_nt: TGTGCCAGCAGCCCAACGACAGGGAAAACACTGTTTTTT
cdr3_aa: CASSPTTGKTLFF

clone_size: -
v_call: TRBV5-1
j_call: TRBJ1-2
cdr3_length: 15
d_call: -
cdr3_nt: TGCGCCAGCAGCTTGGTAGTAGGTGGGGCCTATGGCTACACCTTC
cdr3_aa: CASSLVVGGAYGYTF

clone_size: -
v_call: TRBV10-1
j_call: TRBJ2-3
cdr3_length: 13
d_call: TRBD1
cdr3_nt: TGCGCCAGCAGGACAGGGATCACAGATACGCAGTATTTT
cdr3_aa: CASRTGITDTQYF

clone_size: -
v_call: TRBV5-1
j_call: TRBJ2-3
cdr3_length: 18
d_call: -
cdr3_nt: TGCGCCAGCAGCTTGGATGGACAGCCATTTCGGGGTGGAGATACGCAGTATTTT
cdr3_aa: CASSLDGQPFRGGDTQYF